The sequence of this T cell receptor beta chain was determined in a study of cytomegalovirus exposure and HLA in healthy donors. 13 Jbeta primers and 60 Vbeta primers were used for the PCR. TCRdb keeps only in-frame clones here, not all; method: immunoSEQ multiplex PCR. The sample yields over 120,000 clones, roughly 79% seen once. Per germline, CDR1 SEHNR and CDR2 FQNEAQ (reference sequence). V was cut by 7 bases and J by 2 bases, with 11 bases left in between. The CDR3 sequence is 13 residues long. The clonotype originates from an older woman in good health and CMV-seropositive. The specimen was PBMCs. This chain connects TRBV7-9 to TRBJ1-1; tentatively, D is TRBD1 (5 bases). The CDR3 DNA reads as TGTGCCAGCAACCGGGACTCTAACACTGAAGCTTTCTTT. The encoded protein is CASNRDSNTEAFF.